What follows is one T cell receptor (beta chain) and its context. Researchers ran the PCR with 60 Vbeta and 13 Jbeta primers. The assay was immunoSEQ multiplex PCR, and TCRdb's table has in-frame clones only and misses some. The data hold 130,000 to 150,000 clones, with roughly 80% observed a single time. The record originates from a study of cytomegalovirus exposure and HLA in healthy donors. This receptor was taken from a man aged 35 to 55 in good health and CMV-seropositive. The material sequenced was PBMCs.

The CDR3 loop reads CASSAGFCGQYF. CDR3 nucleotide sequence: TGTGCCAGCAGTGCAGGGTTTTGCGGTCAGTACTTC. J is TRBJ2-7 and V is TRBV25-1, with a tentative D call TRBD1 (5 bases). V was pared by 4 bases and J by 10 bases, with 14 bases between. CDR3 length: 12 amino acids. CDR1 MGHDK and CDR2 SYGVNS come from the germline V gene.